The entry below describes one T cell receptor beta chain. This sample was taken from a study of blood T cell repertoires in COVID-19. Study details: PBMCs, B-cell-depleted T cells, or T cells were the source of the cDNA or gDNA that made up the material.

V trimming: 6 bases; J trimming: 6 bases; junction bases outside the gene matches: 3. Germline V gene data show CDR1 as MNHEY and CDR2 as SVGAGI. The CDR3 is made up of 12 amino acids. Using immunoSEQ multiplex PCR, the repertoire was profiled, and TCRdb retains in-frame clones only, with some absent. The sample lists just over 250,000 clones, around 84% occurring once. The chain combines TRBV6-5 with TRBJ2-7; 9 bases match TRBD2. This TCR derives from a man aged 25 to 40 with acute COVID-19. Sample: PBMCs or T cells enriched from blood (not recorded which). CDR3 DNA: TGTGCCAGCAGCGCTAGCGGGACCGAGCAGTACGTC. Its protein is CASSASGTEQYV.